This is a list of T cell receptor beta chains from one sample in a study of blood T cell repertoires in COVID-19. Sequencing was performed with immunoSEQ multiplex PCR; in TCRdb, only in-frame clones are kept and a portion is missing. In the table there are 150,000 to 200,000 clones, approximately 83% of which are singletons. Input material: peripheral blood. The receptors were sampled from a man aged 50 to 59 with active or convalescent COVID-19. Both conserved end residues are part of each CDR3. The D gene is left open where the match is weak. Only part of the rows carry a size: once, few, many, or a class if the clone is expanded.

j_call clone_size d_call v_call cdr3_aa cdr3_nt
TRBJ1-2 once TRBD1 TRBV6-5 CASTVTGGDYGYTF TGTGCCAGCACCGTGACAGGGGGCGACTATGGCTACACCTTC
TRBJ1-2 few TRBD1 TRBV14 CASSQTRTGTYGYTF TGTGCCAGCAGCCAAACCCGGACAGGGACCTATGGCTACACCTTC
TRBJ1-1 . TRBD1 TRBV3-1/TRBV3-2 CASSQIGKGQHPSRGFF TGTGCCAGCAGCCAAATCGGGAAGGGACAGCACCCTTCTCGTGGTTTCTTT
TRBJ2-7 once TRBD1 TRBV6-2/TRBV6-3 CASSLGQGVYEQYF TGTGCCAGCAGTCTGGGACAGGGAGTCTACGAGCAGTACTTC
TRBJ2-1 once TRBD1 TRBV6-5 CASSSTGSSYNEQFF TGTGCCAGCAGCTCGACAGGGAGCTCCTACAATGAGCAGTTCTTC
TRBJ1-2 . TRBD1 TRBV9 CASSVGQGDGYTF TGTGCCAGCAGCGTAGGACAGGGGGATGGCTACACCTTC
TRBJ2-7 . TRBD1 TRBV30 CAWSGTGGAYEQYF TGTGCCTGGAGCGGGACAGGGGGCGCCTACGAGCAGTACTTC
TRBJ1-6 . . TRBV10-3 CAISPGSGGYSPLHF TGTGCCATCAGTCCCGGTTCGGGGGGATACTCACCCCTCCACTTT
TRBJ2-5 . TRBD1 TRBV29-1 CSVEDPRGRVLETQYF TGCAGCGTTGAAGATCCCAGGGGGCGCGTTCTAGAGACCCAGTACTTC
TRBJ1-1 once . TRBV3-1/TRBV3-2 CASSLGLTNTEAFF TGTGCCAGCAGCCTCGGACTGACGAACACTGAAGCTTTCTTT
TRBJ2-3 . . TRBV19 CASSRGTDTQYF TGTGCCAGTAGCAGGGGCACAGATACGCAGTATTTT
TRBJ2-1 . . TRBV29-1 CSVEVRAVYNEQFF TGCAGCGTTGAAGTGAGGGCTGTCTACAATGAGCAGTTCTTC
TRBJ1-4 . . TRBV19 CASSSRQLTNEKLFF TGTGCCAGTAGCTCCAGACAACTAACTAATGAAAAACTGTTTTTT
TRBJ2-3 . . TRBV24-1 CATSEASATQYF TGTGCCACCAGTGAGGCTAGTGCTACGCAGTATTTT
TRBJ2-5 . . TRBV21-1 CASRWTGKTSETQYF TGTGCCAGCAGGTGGACAGGGAAGACCTCAGAGACCCAGTACTTC
TRBJ1-1 . TRBD1 TRBV7-9 CASSRQGGNTEAFF TGTGCCAGCAGCCGACAGGGAGGGAACACTGAAGCTTTCTTT
TRBJ1-1 . . TRBV6-5 CASSDPGGTEAFF TGTGCCAGCAGCGATCCAGGAGGCACTGAAGCTTTCTTT
TRBJ1-3 . . TRBV28 CASRRDTSGNTIYF TGTGCCAGCAGACGGGACACCTCTGGAAACACCATATATTTT
TRBJ1-2 . TRBD1 TRBV12-5 CASGYGQGDGYTF TGTGCTAGTGGTTATGGACAGGGGGATGGCTACACCTTC
TRBJ2-1 . . TRBV20-1 CSASGPDYEGFF TGCAGTGCTAGTGGTCCGGACTACGAAGGGTTCTTC
TRBJ1-2 . TRBD1 TRBV30 CAWGTGDGYTF TGTGCCTGGGGGACAGGGGATGGCTACACCTTC
TRBJ2-5 . TRBD1 TRBV9 CASSDGQASGETQYF TGTGCCAGCAGCGACGGACAGGCCTCCGGGGAGACCCAGTACTTC
TRBJ1-3 . . TRBV19 CASSIPGNTIYF TGTGCCAGTAGTATACCGGGAAACACCATATATTTT
TRBJ1-3 few . TRBV4-3 CASSRDGEQRNTIYF TGCGCCAGCAGCCGTGATGGGGAGCAGAGAAACACCATATATTTT
TRBJ2-4 . TRBD1 TRBV6-6 CASSTGTGENIQYF TGTGCCAGCAGTACCGGGACAGGGGAAAACATTCAGTACTTC
TRBJ1-2 . . TRBV24-1 CATSDSGLHGYTF TGTGCCACCAGTGATTCGGGACTCCATGGCTACACCTTC
TRBJ1-5 . TRBD1 TRBV10-2 CASTQSGQGGQPQHF TGCGCCAGCACGCAATCAGGACAGGGGGGACAGCCCCAGCATTTT
TRBJ2-7 . TRBD2 TRBV2 CASRDLAGDSYEQYF TGTGCCAGCCGTGACTTAGCGGGAGACTCCTACGAGCAGTACTTC
TRBJ2-7 . . TRBV3-1/TRBV3-2 CASSDKYDGQYF TGTGCCAGCAGCGACAAGTACGATGGGCAGTACTTC
TRBJ2-1 . . TRBV7-6 CASSLLRGSSYNEQFF TGTGCCAGCAGCTTATTACGGGGTAGCTCCTACAATGAGCAGTTCTTC
TRBJ1-1 . . TRBV5-6 CASSLMGAQGTEAFF TGTGCCAGCAGCTTGATGGGGGCCCAGGGCACTGAAGCTTTCTTT
TRBJ1-2 . . TRBV9 CASSPEGESSYGYTF TGTGCCAGCAGCCCAGAGGGGGAAAGTAGCTATGGCTACACCTTC
TRBJ2-5 . . TRBV10-1 CASSPTVGGLQETQYF TGCGCCAGCAGTCCGACCGTCGGGGGGCTCCAAGAGACCCAGTACTTC
TRBJ2-7 . TRBD1 TRBV11-2 CASSQGQATYEQYF TGTGCCAGCAGCCAGGGACAGGCCACCTACGAGCAGTACTTC
TRBJ1-5 . . TRBV30 CAWSIKGLFNQPQHF TGTGCCTGGAGTATAAAGGGACTGTTCAATCAGCCCCAGCATTTT
TRBJ2-3 once TRBD2 TRBV28 CASSFISGGPPYTQYF TGTGCCAGCAGTTTTATCAGCGGGGGGCCCCCCTATACGCAGTATTTT
TRBJ2-5 . TRBD2 TRBV7-2 CASSFGGGVAETQYF TGTGCCAGCAGCTTTGGTGGGGGGGTGGCGGAGACCCAGTACTTC
TRBJ2-3 . TRBD2 TRBV6-6 CASSQKGTSGIQRGQYF TGTGCCAGCAGTCAAAAAGGGACTAGCGGAATCCAAAGGGGGCAGTATTTT
TRBJ2-2 . . TRBV30 CAWGANRRGGTGELFF TGTGCCTGGGGAGCGAATAGGAGGGGAGGAACCGGGGAGCTGTTTTTT
TRBJ2-7 . . TRBV2 CASTTGSYEQYF TGTGCCAGCACCACGGGGTCCTACGAGCAGTACTTC
TRBJ2-1 . TRBD1 TRBV2 CASRAPGQGRYNEQFF TGTGCCAGCAGAGCACCGGGACAGGGCAGATACAATGAGCAGTTCTTC
TRBJ2-3 . . TRBV27 CASTRGPATDTQYF TGTGCCAGCACCCGAGGGCCCGCCACAGATACGCAGTATTTT
TRBJ2-3 . . TRBV9 CASTGDTDTQYF TGTGCCAGCACAGGCGACACAGATACGCAGTATTTT
TRBJ2-7 . TRBD1 TRBV10-3 CAITPTGQGSYEQYF TGTGCCATCACCCCAACGGGACAGGGTTCCTACGAGCAGTACTTC
TRBJ1-1 . TRBD1 TRBV5-6 CASSLRGQQNTEAFF TGTGCCAGCAGCTTGAGGGGGCAGCAAAACACTGAAGCTTTCTTT
TRBJ2-1 . TRBD2 TRBV11-2 CASSLETSGRYEQFF TGTGCCAGCAGCTTAGAGACTAGCGGGAGGTATGAGCAGTTCTTC
TRBJ2-1 once . TRBV5-1 CASSLLPDNEQFF TGCGCCAGCAGCTTGTTGCCGGACAATGAGCAGTTCTTC
TRBJ1-6 . . TRBV28 CASKTGPMGSPLHF TGTGCCAGCAAGACAGGCCCAATGGGTTCACCCCTCCACTTT
TRBJ2-1 . . TRBV9 CASSVAGSNSYNEQFF TGTGCCAGCAGCGTAGCAGGGTCCAACTCCTACAATGAGCAGTTCTTC